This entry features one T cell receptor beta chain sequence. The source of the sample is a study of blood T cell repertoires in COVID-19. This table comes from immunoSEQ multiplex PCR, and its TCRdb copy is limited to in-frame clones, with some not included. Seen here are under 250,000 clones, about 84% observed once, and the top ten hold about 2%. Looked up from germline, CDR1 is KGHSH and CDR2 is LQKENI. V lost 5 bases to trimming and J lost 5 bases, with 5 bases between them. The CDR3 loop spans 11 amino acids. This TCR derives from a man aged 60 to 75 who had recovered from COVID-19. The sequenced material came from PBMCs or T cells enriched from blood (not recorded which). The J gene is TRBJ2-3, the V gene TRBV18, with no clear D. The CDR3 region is CASSELDTQYF. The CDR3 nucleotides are TGTGCCAGCTCAGAGCTAGATACGCAGTATTTT. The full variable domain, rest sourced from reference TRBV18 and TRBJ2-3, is NAGVMQNPRHLVRRRGQEARLRCSPMKGHSHVYWYRQLPEEGLKFMVYLQKENIIDESGMPKERFSAEFPKEGPSILRIQQVVRGDSAAYFCASSELDTQYFGPGTRLTVL.